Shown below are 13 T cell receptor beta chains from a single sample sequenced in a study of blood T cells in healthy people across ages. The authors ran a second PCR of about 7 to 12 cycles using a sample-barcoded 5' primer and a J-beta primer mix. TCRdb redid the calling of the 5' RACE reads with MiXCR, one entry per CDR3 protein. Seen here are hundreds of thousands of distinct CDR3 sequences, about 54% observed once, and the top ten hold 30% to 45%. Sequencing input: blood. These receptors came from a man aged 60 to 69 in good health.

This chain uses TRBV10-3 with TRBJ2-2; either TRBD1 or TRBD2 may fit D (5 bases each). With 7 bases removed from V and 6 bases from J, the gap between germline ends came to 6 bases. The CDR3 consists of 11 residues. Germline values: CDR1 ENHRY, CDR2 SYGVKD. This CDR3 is CAIMGAGELFF. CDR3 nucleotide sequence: TGTGCCATCATGGGGGCCGGGGAGCTGTTTTTT.

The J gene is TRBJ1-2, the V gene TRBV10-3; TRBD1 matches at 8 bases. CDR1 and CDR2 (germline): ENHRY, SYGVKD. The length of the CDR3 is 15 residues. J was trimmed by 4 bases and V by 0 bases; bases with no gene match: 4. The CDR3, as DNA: TGTGCCATCAGTGAGTCGACAGGGGAGGCCTATGGCTACACCTTC. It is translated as CAISESTGEAYGYTF.

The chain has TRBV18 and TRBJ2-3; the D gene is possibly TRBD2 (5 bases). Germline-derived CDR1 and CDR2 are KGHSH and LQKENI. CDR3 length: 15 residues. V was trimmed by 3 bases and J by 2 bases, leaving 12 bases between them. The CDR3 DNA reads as TGTGCCAGCTCACCCCGGTGGGGAGCCACAGATACGCAGTATTTT. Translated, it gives CASSPRWGATDTQYF.

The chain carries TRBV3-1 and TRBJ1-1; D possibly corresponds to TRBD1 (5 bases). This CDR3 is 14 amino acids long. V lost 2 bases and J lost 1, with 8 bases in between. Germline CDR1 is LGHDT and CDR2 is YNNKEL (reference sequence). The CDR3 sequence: CASSQWGENTEAFF. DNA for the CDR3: TGTGCCAGCAGCCAATGGGGCGAGAACACTGAAGCTTTCTTT.

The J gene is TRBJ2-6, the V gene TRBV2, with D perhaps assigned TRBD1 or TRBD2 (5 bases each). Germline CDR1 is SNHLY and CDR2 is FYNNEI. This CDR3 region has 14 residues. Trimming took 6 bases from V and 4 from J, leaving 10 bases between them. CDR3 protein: CASSRDGGANVLTF. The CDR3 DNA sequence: TGTGCCAGCAGCAGGGACGGCGGGGCCAACGTCCTGACTTTC.

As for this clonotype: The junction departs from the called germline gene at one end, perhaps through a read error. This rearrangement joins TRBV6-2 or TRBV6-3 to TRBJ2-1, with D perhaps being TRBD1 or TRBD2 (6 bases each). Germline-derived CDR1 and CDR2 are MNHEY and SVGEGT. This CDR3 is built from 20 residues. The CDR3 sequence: CASSLPRKGGLPSSYNEQFF. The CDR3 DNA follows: TGTGCTAGCAGTCTCCCACGGAAGGGGGGTCTTCCCTCCTCCTACAATGAGCAGTTCTTC.

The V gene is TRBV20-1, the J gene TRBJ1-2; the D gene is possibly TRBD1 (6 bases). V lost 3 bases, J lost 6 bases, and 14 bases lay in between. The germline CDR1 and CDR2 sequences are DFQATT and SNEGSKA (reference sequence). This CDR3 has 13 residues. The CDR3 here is CSASFWGADGYTF. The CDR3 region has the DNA TGCAGTGCTAGCTTTTGGGGGGCGGATGGCTACACCTTC.

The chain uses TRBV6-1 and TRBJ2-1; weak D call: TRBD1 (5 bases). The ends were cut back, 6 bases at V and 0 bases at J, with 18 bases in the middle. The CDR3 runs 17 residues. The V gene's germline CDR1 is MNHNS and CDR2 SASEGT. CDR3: CASRGPAQASSYNEQFF. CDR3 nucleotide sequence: TGTGCCAGCAGGGGGCCCGCGCAGGCGAGCTCCTACAATGAGCAGTTCTTC.

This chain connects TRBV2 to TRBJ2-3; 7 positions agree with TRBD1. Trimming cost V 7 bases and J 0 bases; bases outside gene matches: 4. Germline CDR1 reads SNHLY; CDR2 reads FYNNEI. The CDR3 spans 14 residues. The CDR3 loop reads CASTSQGSTDTQYF. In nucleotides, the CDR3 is TGTGCCAGCACATCACAGGGGAGCACAGATACGCAGTATTTT.

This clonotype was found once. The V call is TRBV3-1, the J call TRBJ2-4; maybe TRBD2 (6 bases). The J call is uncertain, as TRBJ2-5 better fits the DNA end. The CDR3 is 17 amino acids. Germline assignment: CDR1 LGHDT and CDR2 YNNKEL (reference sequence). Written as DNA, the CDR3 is TGTGCCAGCAGCCATGCTGGGGAGGCCCTACTTCAAGAGACCCAGTACTTC. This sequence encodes CASSHAGEALLQETQYF.

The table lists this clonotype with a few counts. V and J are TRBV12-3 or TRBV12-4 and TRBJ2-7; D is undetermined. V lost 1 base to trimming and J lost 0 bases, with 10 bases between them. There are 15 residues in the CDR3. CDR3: CASSLGQSSSYEQYF. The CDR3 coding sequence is TGTGCCAGCAGTTTAGGGCAGAGTAGCTCCTACGAGCAGTACTTC.

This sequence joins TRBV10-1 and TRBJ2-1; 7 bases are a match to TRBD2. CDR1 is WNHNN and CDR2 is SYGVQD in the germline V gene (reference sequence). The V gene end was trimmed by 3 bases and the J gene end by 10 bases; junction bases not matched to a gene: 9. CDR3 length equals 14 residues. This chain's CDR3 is CASSDFGLADEQFF. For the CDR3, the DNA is TGCGCCAGCAGTGATTTTGGTCTAGCGGACGAGCAGTTCTTC.

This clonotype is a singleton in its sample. The CDR3 DNA follows: TGTGCCAGCAGTTTCGTAGGGACTAGCGGGGTCAATGAGCAGTTCTTC. The encoded protein is CASSFVGTSGVNEQFF. The rearrangement uses TRBV6-5 and TRBJ2-1; 13 bases line up with TRBD2. CDR3 length: 16 residues. The V gene's germline CDR1 is MNHEY and CDR2 SVGAGI. The J segment lost 6 bases and the V segment lost 4 bases, leaving 6 bases of the junction unmatched.